Below are 23 T cell receptor beta chains sequenced from a single sample in a study of chemoradiotherapy in HPV16-positive cancers. TCRdb's copy holds only in-frame clones and misses some; the assay was immunoSEQ multiplex PCR. This table holds about 6,400 clones, 81% found once. The sample in question was tumor tissue, obtained from a patient who underwent chemoradiotherapy. The source of these receptors is a human donor with HPV-associated anogenital cancer.

The rearrangement uses TRBV12-1 and TRBJ1-5. TRBV12-1 represents a pseudogene. CDR3 length equals 16 residues. DNA for the CDR3: TGTGCCAGCAGAGGGATGGGAGACAAGGAAGGACAGCCCCAGCATTTT. As protein: CASRGMGDKEGQPQHF.

The rearrangement joins TRBV5-1 to TRBJ2-7; perhaps D is TRBD1 or TRBD2 (5 bases each). The CDR3 has 17 residues. The V and J ends lost 4 bases and 2 bases respectively, with 22 bases between them. The V gene's germline CDR1 is SGHRS and CDR2 YFSETQ. In DNA form, the CDR3 reads TGCGCCAGCAGCCGGGCCACCGGGACCCGGGACGCCTACGAGCAGTACTTC. It yields the protein CASSRATGTRDAYEQYF.

A few counts support this clone. The chain uses TRBV27 and TRBJ1-2, with unresolved D. This CDR3 region has 13 residues. Deletions cut 8 bases from V and 0 bases from J, with 10 bases between. The germline V gene has CDR1 MNHEY and CDR2 SMNVEV (reference sequence). The CDR3 region has the DNA TGTGCCAGCGGCAAAGTGGCTAACTATGGCTACACCTTC. This encodes CASGKVANYGYTF.

This chain joins TRBV30 and TRBJ2-5, with 7 bases identical to TRBD2. CDR1 and CDR2 (germline): GTSNPN, SVGIG (reference sequence). The ends lost 3 bases at V and 9 bases at J; junction bases unmatched: 19. The CDR3 is made up of 16 amino acids. CDR3 residues: CAWSPPVGGVLGAQYF. The CDR3 DNA sequence: TGTGCCTGGAGCCCGCCGGTTGGGGGGGTGCTGGGGGCCCAGTACTTC.

The genes are TRBV5-5 and TRBJ1-2; 10 positions agree with TRBD1. V lost 2 bases and J lost 3; bases outside the gene matches: 10. In germline, CDR1 is SGHKS, CDR2 YYEKEE (reference sequence). The CDR3 length is 17 residues. CDR3 residues: CASSLDMGQGFDYGYTF. The DNA of the CDR3 is TGTGCCAGCAGCTTAGATATGGGACAGGGGTTCGACTATGGCTACACCTTC.

The chain links TRBV27 to TRBJ2-7, with 10 bases identical to TRBD1. CDR1 MNHEY and CDR2 SMNVEV come from the germline V gene (reference sequence). The junction had 13 bases not matched to a gene; V was cut back by 8 bases and J by 0 bases. This CDR3 contains 17 residues. CDR3 sequence: CASRPPGQGMSSYEQYF. The CDR3 DNA reads as TGTGCCAGCCGACCCCCGGGACAGGGGATGAGCTCCTACGAGCAGTACTTC.

This clone was picked up a small number of times. The chain combines TRBV5-4 with TRBJ2-1, with TRBD2 matching over 9 bases. Germline V lookup: CDR1 SGHNT, CDR2 YYREEE (reference sequence). CDR3 length: 13 residues. With V trimmed by 0 bases and J by 13 bases, 5 bases remained unmatched. CDR3 in DNA: TGTGCCAGCAGCTTGGCGGCGGGGGGGCAACAGTTCTTC. Translation gives CASSLAAGGQQFF.

The chain joins TRBV29-1 to TRBJ2-3; 9 bases fit TRBD2. The V gene end was trimmed by 8 bases and the J gene end by 6 bases; junction bases not matched to a gene: 12. Germline CDR1 reads SQVTM; CDR2 reads ANQGSEA. This CDR3 is built from 14 residues. In nucleotides, the CDR3 is TGCAGCACTAAAGCGGGGGGCCGTACGGATACGCAGTATTTT. Amino acid sequence: CSTKAGGRTDTQYF.

The chain combines TRBV19 with TRBJ1-2; a weak D match, TRBD1 (6 bases). The V gene's germline CDR1 is LNHDA and CDR2 SQIVND (reference sequence). The germline V and J ends were trimmed by 5 bases and 2 bases, with 9 bases remaining between them. This CDR3 is built from 13 residues. CDR3 bases: TGTGCCAGTAGTCCCAGGGGCAACTATGGCTACACCTTC. Its protein is CASSPRGNYGYTF.

V usage is TRBV2 and J usage is TRBJ2-5, with TRBD1 matching 9 bases. Per germline, CDR1 SNHLY and CDR2 FYNNEI. CDR3 length: 12 amino acids. J gave up 4 bases and V 6 bases, and 0 bases lay outside the gene matches. This CDR3 is CASRGQGETQYF. For the CDR3, the DNA is TGTGCCAGCAGGGGACAGGGAGAGACCCAGTACTTC.

This clone was recorded a few times. This rearrangement joins TRBV27 to TRBJ1-2; D might be TRBD1 (5 bases). V lost 5 bases and J lost 2, with 21 bases in between. The CDR3 contains 17 residues. The germline gives CDR1 MNHEY, CDR2 SMNVEV (reference sequence). CDR3 region: CASSAQPTLTVNYGYTF. CDR3 DNA: TGTGCCAGCAGTGCCCAACCAACCCTGACAGTAAACTATGGCTACACCTTC.

The chain couples TRBV5-1 to TRBJ2-1; maybe TRBD2 (6 bases). Germline CDR1 and CDR2: SGHRS and YFSETQ. V was trimmed by 1 base and J by 3 bases, leaving 14 bases between them. CDR3 length: 16 residues. The CDR3 reads CASSLKLRGNYNEQFF. CDR3 nucleotides: TGCGCCAGCAGCTTGAAGTTGCGCGGGAACTACAATGAGCAGTTCTTC.

The chain employs TRBV5-6 and TRBJ1-1; the D is unclear. The CDR3 sequence is 14 residues long. The germline V and J ends were trimmed by 0 bases and 1 base, with 7 bases remaining between them. Germline CDR1 SGHDT, CDR2 YYEEEE. The CDR3: CASSLGIQNTEAFF. CDR3 sequence (DNA): TGTGCCAGCAGCTTGGGGATCCAGAACACTGAAGCTTTCTTT.

This clone came up a few times. The chain joins TRBV5-1 to TRBJ2-3; no definite D call. The V gene lost 2 bases and the J gene lost 2 bases, with 12 bases spanning the gap. This CDR3 region has 15 residues. Germline values: CDR1 SGHRS, CDR2 YFSETQ. The CDR3 spells CASSLRPLPTDTQYF. The CDR3 nucleotides read TGCGCCAGCAGCTTAAGACCCCTCCCCACAGATACGCAGTATTTT.

This clone was counted a few times. V and J are TRBV2 and TRBJ1-5; D perhaps matches TRBD1 (5 bases). Trimming took off 3 bases at V and 4 bases at J, with 10 bases between the two ends. There are 14 residues in the CDR3. CDR1 SNHLY and CDR2 FYNNEI come from the germline V gene. This CDR3 reads CASSEGQGNQPQHF. The CDR3 DNA follows: TGTGCCAGCAGTGAGGGCCAGGGTAATCAGCCCCAGCATTTT. Full variable domain (missing parts from reference TRBV2 and TRBJ1-5): EPEVTQTPSHQVTQMGQEVILRCVPISNHLYFYWYRQILGQKVEFLVSFYNNEISEKSEIFDDQFSVERPDGSNFTLKIRSTKLEDSAMYFCASSEGQGNQPQHFGDGTRLSIL.

This chain joins TRBV27 and TRBJ1-2, with 7 bases matching TRBD1. V was clipped by 7 bases and J by 8 bases; unmatched bases: 10. Germline values: CDR1 MNHEY, CDR2 SMNVEV (reference sequence). The CDR3 has 13 residues. DNA for the CDR3: TGTGCCAGCAAGGACAGGCTGACGGGAGGCTACACCTTC. It yields the protein CASKDRLTGGYTF.

The rearrangement links TRBV19 to TRBJ2-6; TRBD1 might be the D (6 bases). The V and J ends lost 7 bases and 1 base respectively, with 17 bases between them. Germline V lookup: CDR1 LNHDA, CDR2 SQIVND (reference sequence). The CDR3 runs 17 residues. Here the CDR3 reads CASTTGTLASGANVLTF. CDR3 in DNA: TGTGCCAGTACCACCGGGACACTTGCATCTGGGGCCAACGTCCTGACTTTC. The variable domain in full, completed from reference TRBV19 and TRBJ2-6, reads DGGITQSPKYLFRKEGQNVTLSCEQNLNHDAMYWYRQDPGQGLRLIYYSQIVNDFQKGDIAEGYSVSREKKESFPLTVTSAQKNPTAFYLCASTTGTLASGANVLTFGAGSRLTVL.

This clone has a single count. The chain combines TRBV5-1 with TRBJ2-1; no reliable D call. The CDR3 loop spans 14 amino acids. Germline V lookup: CDR1 SGHRS, CDR2 YFSETQ. The V and J ends lost 0 bases and 0 bases respectively, with 4 bases between them. This CDR3 is CASSLGGSYNEQFF. As DNA, the CDR3 is TGCGCCAGCAGCTTGGGGGGCTCCTACAATGAGCAGTTCTTC.

As to this clone: The sample has other DNA sequences that encode this CDR3 too. J is TRBJ1-5 and V is TRBV29-1; TRBD1 might be the D (6 bases). Trimming removed 4 bases at V and 3 bases at J, with 7 bases between. The CDR3 consists of 12 residues. CDR1 SQVTM and CDR2 ANQGSEA come from the germline V gene. The CDR3 sequence: CSVGGANQPQHF. The DNA of the CDR3 is TGCAGCGTTGGGGGGGCCAATCAGCCCCAGCATTTT. The full variable domain, completed using reference TRBV29-1 and TRBJ1-5, is SAVISQKPSRDICQRGTSLTIQCQVDSQVTMMFWYRQQPGQSLTLIATANQGSEATYESGFVIDKFPISRPNLTFSTLTVSNMSPEDSSIYLCSVGGANQPQHFGDGTRLSIL.

This clone was counted a few times. The J gene is TRBJ1-5, the V gene TRBV6-6, with D unclear. With 3 bases removed from V and 3 bases from J, the gap between germline ends came to 12 bases. CDR1 is MNHNY and CDR2 is SVGAGI in the germline V gene (reference sequence). This CDR3 is 15 amino acids long. CDR3 nucleotides: TGTGCCAGCAGTTATTTTGCAGGTCCCAATCAGCCCCAGCATTTT. Translating it yields CASSYFAGPNQPQHF.

The rearrangement joins TRBV7-9 to TRBJ2-7; TRBD2 might be the D (6 bases). The CDR3 is 13 residues long. CDR1 and CDR2 from the germline V gene are SEHNR and FQNEAQ (reference sequence). The V end was cut by 3 bases, the J end by 3 bases, with 9 bases between. The CDR3 spells CASSFGGVYEQYF. The CDR3 DNA is TGTGCCAGCAGCTTCGGGGGAGTCTACGAGCAGTACTTC.

The chain is built from TRBV11-3 and TRBJ2-7; D gene uncertain. Trimming removed 2 bases from V and 3 bases from J, with 5 bases in between. The CDR3 consists of 12 residues. Germline V gene data show CDR1 as SGHNT and CDR2 as YENEEA. The CDR3 is CASSLRNYEQYF. The DNA for the CDR3 is TGTGCCAGCAGCTTACGGAACTACGAGCAGTACTTC.

The genes are TRBV28 and TRBJ2-3; D perhaps matches TRBD2 (6 bases). CDR3 size: 14 residues. The V gene lost 5 bases and the J gene lost 2 bases, with 11 bases spanning the gap. Germline values: CDR1 MDHEN, CDR2 SYDVKM. The chain's CDR3 is CASSLGLTTDTQYF. DNA for the CDR3: TGTGCCAGCAGTCTGGGACTTACCACAGATACGCAGTATTTT.